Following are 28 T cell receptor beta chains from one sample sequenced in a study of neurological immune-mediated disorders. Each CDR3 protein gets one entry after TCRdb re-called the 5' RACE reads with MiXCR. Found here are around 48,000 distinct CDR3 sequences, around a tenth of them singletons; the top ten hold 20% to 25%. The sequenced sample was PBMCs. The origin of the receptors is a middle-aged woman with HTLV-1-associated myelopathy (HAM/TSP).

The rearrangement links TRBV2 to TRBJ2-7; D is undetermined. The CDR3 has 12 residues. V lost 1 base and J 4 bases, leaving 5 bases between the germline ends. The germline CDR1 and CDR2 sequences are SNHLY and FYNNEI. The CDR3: CASSEDLYEQYF. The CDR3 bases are TGTGCCAGCAGTGAAGACTTGTACGAGCAGTACTTC.

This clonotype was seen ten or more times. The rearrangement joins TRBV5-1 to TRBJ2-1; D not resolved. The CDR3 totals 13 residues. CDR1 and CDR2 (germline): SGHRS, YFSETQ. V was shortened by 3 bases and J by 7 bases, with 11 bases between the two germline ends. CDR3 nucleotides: TGCGCCAGCAGCTCTCTAGTGTCGAATGAGCAGTTCTTC. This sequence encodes CASSSLVSNEQFF.

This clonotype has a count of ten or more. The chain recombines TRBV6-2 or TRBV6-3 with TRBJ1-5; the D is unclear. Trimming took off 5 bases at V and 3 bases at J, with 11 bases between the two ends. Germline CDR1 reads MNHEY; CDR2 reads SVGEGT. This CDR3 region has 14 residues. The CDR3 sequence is CASSRWQINQPQHF. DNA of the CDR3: TGTGCCAGCAGTCGGTGGCAGATCAATCAGCCCCAGCATTTT.

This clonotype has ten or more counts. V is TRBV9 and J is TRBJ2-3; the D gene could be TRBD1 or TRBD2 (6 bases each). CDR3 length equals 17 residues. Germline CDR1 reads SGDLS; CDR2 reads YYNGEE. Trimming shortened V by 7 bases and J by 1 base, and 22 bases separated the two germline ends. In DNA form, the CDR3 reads TGTGCCAGCTCTTCCGGGGGCAACCCCGGGGGCACAGATACGCAGTATTTT. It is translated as CASSSGGNPGGTDTQYF. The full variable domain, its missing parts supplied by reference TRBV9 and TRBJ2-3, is DSGVTQTPKHLITATGQRVTLRCSPRSGDLSVYWYQQSLDQGLQFLIQYYNGEERAKGNILERFSAQQFPDLHSELNLSSLELGDSALYFCASSSGGNPGGTDTQYFGPGTRLTVL.

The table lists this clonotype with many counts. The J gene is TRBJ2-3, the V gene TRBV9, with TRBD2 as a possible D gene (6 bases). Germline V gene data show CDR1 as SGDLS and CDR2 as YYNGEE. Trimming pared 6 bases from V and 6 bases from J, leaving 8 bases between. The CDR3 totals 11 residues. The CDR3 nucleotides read TGTGCCAGCAAGGAGGGGGATACGCAGTATTTT. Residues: CASKEGDTQYF.

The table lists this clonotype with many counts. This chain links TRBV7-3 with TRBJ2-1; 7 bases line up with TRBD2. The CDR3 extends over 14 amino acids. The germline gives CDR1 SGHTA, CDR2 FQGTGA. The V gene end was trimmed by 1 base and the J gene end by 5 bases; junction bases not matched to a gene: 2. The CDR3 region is CASSLMSGDNEQFF. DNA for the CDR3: TGTGCCAGCAGCTTAATGAGCGGGGACAATGAGCAGTTCTTC.

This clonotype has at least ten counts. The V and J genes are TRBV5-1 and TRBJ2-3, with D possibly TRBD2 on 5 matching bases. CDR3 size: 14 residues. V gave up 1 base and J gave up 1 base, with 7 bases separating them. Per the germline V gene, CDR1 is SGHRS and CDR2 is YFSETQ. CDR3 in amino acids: CASSLRGRTDTQYF. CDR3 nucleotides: TGCGCCAGCAGCTTGCGGGGTCGCACAGATACGCAGTATTTT.

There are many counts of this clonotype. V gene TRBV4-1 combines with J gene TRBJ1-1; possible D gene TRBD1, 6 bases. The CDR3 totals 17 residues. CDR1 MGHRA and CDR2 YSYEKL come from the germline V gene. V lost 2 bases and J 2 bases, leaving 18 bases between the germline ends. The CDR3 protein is CASSQNPIRGSNTEAFF. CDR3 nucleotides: TGCGCCAGCAGCCAAAATCCCATAAGGGGGTCTAACACTGAAGCTTTCTTT.

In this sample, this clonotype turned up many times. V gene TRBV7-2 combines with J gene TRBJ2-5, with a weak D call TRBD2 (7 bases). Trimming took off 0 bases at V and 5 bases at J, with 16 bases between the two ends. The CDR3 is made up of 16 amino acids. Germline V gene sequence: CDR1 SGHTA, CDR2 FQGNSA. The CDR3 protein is CASSLAGGGDRETQYF. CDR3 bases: TGTGCCAGCAGCTTAGCGGGGGGGGGCGACAGGGAGACCCAGTACTTC.

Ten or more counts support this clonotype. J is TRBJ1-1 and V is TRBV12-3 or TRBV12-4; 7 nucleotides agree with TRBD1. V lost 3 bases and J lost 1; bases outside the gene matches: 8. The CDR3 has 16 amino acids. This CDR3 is CASSFGTAGQNTEAFF. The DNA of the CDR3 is TGTGCCAGCAGTTTTGGGACAGCCGGGCAGAACACTGAAGCTTTCTTT.

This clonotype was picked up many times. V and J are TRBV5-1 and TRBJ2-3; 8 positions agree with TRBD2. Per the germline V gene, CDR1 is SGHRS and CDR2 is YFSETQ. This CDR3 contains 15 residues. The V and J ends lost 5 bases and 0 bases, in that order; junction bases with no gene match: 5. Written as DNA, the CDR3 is TGCGCCAGCAGACGTCTAGCGGGTAGCACAGATACGCAGTATTTT. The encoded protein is CASRRLAGSTDTQYF.

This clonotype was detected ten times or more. In DNA, the CDR3 is TGCAGTGCTAGACTAGGCTTCTACGAGCAGTACTTC. Its translation is CSARLGFYEQYF. The gene calls are TRBV20-1 and TRBJ2-7, with D unresolved. The CDR3 extends over 12 amino acids. The germline V gene has CDR1 DFQATT and CDR2 SNEGSKA (reference sequence). V was clipped by 2 bases and J by 3 bases, with 8 bases between them.

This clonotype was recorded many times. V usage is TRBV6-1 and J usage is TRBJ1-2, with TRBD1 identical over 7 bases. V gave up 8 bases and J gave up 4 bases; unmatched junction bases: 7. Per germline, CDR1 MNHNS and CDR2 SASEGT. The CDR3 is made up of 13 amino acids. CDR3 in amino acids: CASAPGQIYGYTF. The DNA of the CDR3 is TGTGCCAGCGCGCCGGGACAGATCTATGGCTACACCTTC.

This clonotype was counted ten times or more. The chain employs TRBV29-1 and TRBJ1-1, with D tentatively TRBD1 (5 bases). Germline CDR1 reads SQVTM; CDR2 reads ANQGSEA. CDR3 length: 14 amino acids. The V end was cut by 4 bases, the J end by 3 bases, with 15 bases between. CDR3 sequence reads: CSVVSRGTDTEAFF. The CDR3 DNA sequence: TGCAGCGTTGTGAGTCGAGGGACGGACACTGAAGCTTTCTTT.

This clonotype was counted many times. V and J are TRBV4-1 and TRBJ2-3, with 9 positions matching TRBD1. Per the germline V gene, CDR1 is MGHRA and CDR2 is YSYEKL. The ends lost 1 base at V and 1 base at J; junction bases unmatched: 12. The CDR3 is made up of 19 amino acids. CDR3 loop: CASSQGYRGLSRRTDTQYF. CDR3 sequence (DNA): TGCGCCAGCAGCCAAGGGTACAGGGGGCTTTCAAGGCGCACAGATACGCAGTATTTT.

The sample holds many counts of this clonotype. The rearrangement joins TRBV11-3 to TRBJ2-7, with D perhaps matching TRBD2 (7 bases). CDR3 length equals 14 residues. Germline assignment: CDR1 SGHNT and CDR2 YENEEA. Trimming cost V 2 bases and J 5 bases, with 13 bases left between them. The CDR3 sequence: CASSLTGGRNEQYF. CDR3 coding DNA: TGTGCCAGCAGCTTAACGGGGGGCAGGAACGAGCAGTACTTC.

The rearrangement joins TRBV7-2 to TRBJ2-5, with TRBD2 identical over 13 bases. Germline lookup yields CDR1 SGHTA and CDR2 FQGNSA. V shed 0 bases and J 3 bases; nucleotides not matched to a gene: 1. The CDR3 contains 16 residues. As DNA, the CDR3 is TGTGCCAGCAGCTTAGCGGGGACTAGCGGGGAAGAGACCCAGTACTTC. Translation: CASSLAGTSGEETQYF.

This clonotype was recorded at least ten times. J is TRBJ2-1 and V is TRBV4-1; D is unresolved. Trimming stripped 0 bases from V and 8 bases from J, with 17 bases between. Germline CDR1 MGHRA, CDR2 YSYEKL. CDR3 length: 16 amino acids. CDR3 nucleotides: TGCGCCAGCAGCCAAGAAGAATCCGGGCTGGTCTATGAGCAGTTCTTC. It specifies CASSQEESGLVYEQFF.

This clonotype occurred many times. DNA for the CDR3: TGCGCCAGCAATTTAGCGGGGGGGACAGATACGCAGTATTTT. Translated: CASNLAGGTDTQYF. J is TRBJ2-3 and V is TRBV5-1, with TRBD2 matching 11 bases. J lost 3 bases, V lost 6 bases, and 3 bases had no gene match. Germline lookup yields CDR1 SGHRS and CDR2 YFSETQ. CDR3 size: 14 residues.

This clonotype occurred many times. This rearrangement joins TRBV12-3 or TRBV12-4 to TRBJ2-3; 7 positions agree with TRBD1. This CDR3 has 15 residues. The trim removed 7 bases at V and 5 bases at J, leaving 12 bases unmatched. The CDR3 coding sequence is TGTGCCAGCAATCGACAGGGCTATCAGGGAGATACGCAGTATTTT. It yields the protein CASNRQGYQGDTQYF.

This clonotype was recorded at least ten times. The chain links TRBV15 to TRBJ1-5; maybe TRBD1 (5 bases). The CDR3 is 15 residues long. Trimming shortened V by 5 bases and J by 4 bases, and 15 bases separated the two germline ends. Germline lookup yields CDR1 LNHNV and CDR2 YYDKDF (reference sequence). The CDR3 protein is CATSPRDSLNQPQHF. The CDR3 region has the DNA TGTGCCACCAGCCCTCGGGACTCCCTAAATCAGCCCCAGCATTTT.

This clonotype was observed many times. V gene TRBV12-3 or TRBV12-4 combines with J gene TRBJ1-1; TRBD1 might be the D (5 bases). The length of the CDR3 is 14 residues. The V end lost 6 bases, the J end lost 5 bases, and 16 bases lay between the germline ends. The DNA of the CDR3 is TGTGCCAGCAGGGGCCAGGGCGGTGGAACTGAAGCTTTCTTT. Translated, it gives CASRGQGGGTEAFF.

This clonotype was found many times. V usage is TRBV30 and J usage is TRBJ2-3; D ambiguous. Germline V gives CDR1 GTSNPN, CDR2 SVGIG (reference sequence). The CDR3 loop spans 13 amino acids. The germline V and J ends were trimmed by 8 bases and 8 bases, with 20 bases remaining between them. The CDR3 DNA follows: TGTGCCCGACGAGATCTATCTACGGGTACGCAGTATTTT. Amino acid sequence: CARRDLSTGTQYF.

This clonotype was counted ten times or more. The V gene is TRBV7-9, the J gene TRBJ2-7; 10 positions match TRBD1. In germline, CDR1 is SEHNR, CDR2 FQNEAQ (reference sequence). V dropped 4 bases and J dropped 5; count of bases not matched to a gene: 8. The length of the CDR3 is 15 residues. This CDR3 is CASSSGQGLVDEQYF. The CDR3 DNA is TGTGCCAGCAGCTCGGGACAGGGGTTGGTCGACGAGCAGTACTTC.

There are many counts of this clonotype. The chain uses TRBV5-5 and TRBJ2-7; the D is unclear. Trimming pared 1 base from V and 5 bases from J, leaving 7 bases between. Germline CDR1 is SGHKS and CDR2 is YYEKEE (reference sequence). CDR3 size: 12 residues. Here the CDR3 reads CASSLLRDEQYF. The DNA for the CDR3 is TGTGCCAGCAGCTTGCTCCGGGACGAGCAGTACTTC. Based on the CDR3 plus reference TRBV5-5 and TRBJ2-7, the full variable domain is DAGVTQSPTHLIKTRGQQVTLRCSPISGHKSVSWYQQVLGQGPQFIFQYYEKEERGRGNFPDRFSARQFPNYSSELNVNALLLGDSALYLCASSLLRDEQYFGPGTRLTVT.

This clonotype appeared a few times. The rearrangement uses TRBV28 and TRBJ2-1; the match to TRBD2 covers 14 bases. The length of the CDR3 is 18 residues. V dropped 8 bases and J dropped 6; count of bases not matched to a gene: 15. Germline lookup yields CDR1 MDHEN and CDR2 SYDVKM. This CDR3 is CASPLGTSGGPTPNEQFF. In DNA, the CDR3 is TGTGCCAGCCCCCTGGGGACTAGCGGGGGCCCAACTCCCAATGAGCAGTTCTTC.

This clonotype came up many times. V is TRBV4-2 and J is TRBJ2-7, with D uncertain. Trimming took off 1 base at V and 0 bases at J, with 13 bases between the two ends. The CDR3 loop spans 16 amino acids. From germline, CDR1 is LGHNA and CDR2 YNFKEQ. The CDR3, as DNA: TGTGCCAGCAGCCAAGTTTCTCTCAGTAGCTCCTACGAGCAGTACTTC. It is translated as CASSQVSLSSSYEQYF.

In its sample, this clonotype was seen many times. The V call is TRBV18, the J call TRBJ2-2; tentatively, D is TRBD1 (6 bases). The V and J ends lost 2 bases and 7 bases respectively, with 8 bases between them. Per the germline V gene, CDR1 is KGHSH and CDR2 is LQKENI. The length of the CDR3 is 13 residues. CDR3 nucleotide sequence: TGTGCCAGCTCACCATCAGGGGACGGGGAGCTGTTTTTT. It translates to CASSPSGDGELFF.